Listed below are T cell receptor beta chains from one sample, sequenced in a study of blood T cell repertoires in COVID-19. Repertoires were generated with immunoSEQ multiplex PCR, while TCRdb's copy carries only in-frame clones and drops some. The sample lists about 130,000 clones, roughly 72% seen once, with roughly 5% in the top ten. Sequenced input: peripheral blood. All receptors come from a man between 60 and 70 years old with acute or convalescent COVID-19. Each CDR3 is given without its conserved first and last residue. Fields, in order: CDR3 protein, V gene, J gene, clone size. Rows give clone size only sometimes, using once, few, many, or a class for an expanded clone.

CDR3: AWSALRGGGYT; V: TRBV30; J: TRBJ1-2; size: -
CDR3: ASATFPGTGGDGYT; V: TRBV28; J: TRBJ1-2; size: -
CDR3: ASSPGGAGYNEQF; V: TRBV18; J: TRBJ2-1; size: -
CDR3: ASSIRTNEQF; V: TRBV11-3; J: TRBJ2-1; size: -
CDR3: ASSYTPGQGAPEAF; V: TRBV6-2/TRBV6-3; J: TRBJ1-1; size: few
CDR3: ASRGSSGSSEQY; V: TRBV2; J: TRBJ2-7; size: -
CDR3: ASSQEKGAGGGQF; V: TRBV13; J: TRBJ2-1; size: -
CDR3: ATSSPNLAGGSYEQY; V: TRBV15; J: TRBJ2-7; size: -
CDR3: ASSRVRQGAYNEQF; V: TRBV18; J: TRBJ2-1; size: -
CDR3: ASSQVISLAGADTQY; V: TRBV14; J: TRBJ2-3; size: -
CDR3: ATSRGDTPGGYT; V: TRBV15; J: TRBJ1-2; size: -
CDR3: SAYRGGYT; V: TRBV20-1; J: TRBJ1-2; size: -
CDR3: ATSDLWIAGNTDTQY; V: TRBV24-1; J: TRBJ2-3; size: -
CDR3: ASSTPSGGKTEAF; V: TRBV9; J: TRBJ1-1; size: -
CDR3: ASSQRQYGYT; V: TRBV13; J: TRBJ1-2; size: -
CDR3: ASSLAAIEQY; V: TRBV12-3/TRBV12-4; J: TRBJ2-7; size: few
CDR3: ASSYSHSPDQPQH; V: TRBV6-5; J: TRBJ1-5; size: -
CDR3: ASTAPGRYNEQF; V: TRBV11-2; J: TRBJ2-1; size: -
CDR3: AWSVAGPEAF; V: TRBV30; J: TRBJ1-1; size: -
CDR3: ASSQEFTDGNTIY; V: TRBV3-1/TRBV3-2; J: TRBJ1-3; size: -
CDR3: ASKTGPLYGYT; V: TRBV10-2; J: TRBJ1-2; size: -
CDR3: ASSEVSGDYGYT; V: TRBV2; J: TRBJ1-2; size: few
CDR3: ASSILGTSGIITGELF; V: TRBV19; J: TRBJ2-2; size: -
CDR3: ASSPNQGNTEAF; V: TRBV18; J: TRBJ1-1; size: once
CDR3: ASSQPGQGAWEQY; V: TRBV4-1; J: TRBJ2-7; size: -
CDR3: ASSLGGLAGYNEQF; V: TRBV11-2; J: TRBJ2-1; size: -
CDR3: ASSLGDFRYEQY; V: TRBV11-2; J: TRBJ2-7; size: -
CDR3: ASSLNRGRYTEAF; V: TRBV5-6; J: TRBJ1-1; size: once
CDR3: ASSLSQGAGYDTEAF; V: TRBV5-1; J: TRBJ1-1; size: -
CDR3: ASSRTGGTNQPQH; V: TRBV6-5; J: TRBJ1-5; size: once
CDR3: ASSPRTGATNEKLF; V: TRBV3-1/TRBV3-2; J: TRBJ1-4; size: -
CDR3: ASSLRFQGNTEAF; V: TRBV7-2; J: TRBJ1-1; size: -
CDR3: ASSLTSGSSYNEQF; V: TRBV5-1; J: TRBJ2-1; size: -
CDR3: ASSQRDRGRFSPLH; V: TRBV4-2; J: TRBJ1-6; size: -
CDR3: ASSDRGTYGYT; V: TRBV6-5; J: TRBJ1-2; size: -
CDR3: ARGGRGNEQF; V: TRBV10-3; J: TRBJ2-1; size: -
CDR3: ASSETTPGFREKLF; V: TRBV25-1; J: TRBJ1-4; size: -
CDR3: ASRRDRDNSPLH; V: TRBV6-5; J: TRBJ1-6; size: -
CDR3: ASSPGQGSSWYTEAF; V: TRBV11-3; J: TRBJ1-1; size: -
CDR3: ASSFSGGASAAKNIQY; V: TRBV11-2; J: TRBJ2-4; size: -
CDR3: ASSLGLRQGAQVYGYT; V: TRBV5-1; J: TRBJ1-2; size: few
CDR3: SVYNQRTGDGYT; V: TRBV29-1; J: TRBJ1-2; size: once